Below, 6 T cell receptor beta chains from the same sample are listed, as sequenced in a study of OX40 agonist ivuxolimab in advanced cancers. Library preparation employed the immunoSEQ multiplex PCR assay. TCRdb carries this immuneACCESS record with in-frame sequences only. Its versions omit some clonotypes, under half of them owing to an unresolved V gene in the studies checked, with the rest unexplained. The sample includes under 100,000 clones, with 75% to 90% observed a single time. The ten largest clones capture 0.33% of the sample. The starting material was CD4+ or CD8+ T cells sorted from blood, obtained in a trial of the OX40 agonist ivuxolimab. The receptors were gathered from an adult with an advanced solid tumor such as melanoma, head and neck, liver or kidney cancer.

This rearrangement joins TRBV28 to TRBJ2-2, with D tentatively TRBD1 (5 bases). The V end lost 3 bases, the J end lost 10 bases, and 12 bases lay between the germline ends. The CDR3 has 13 residues. Germline CDR1 reads MDHEN; CDR2 reads SYDVKM. Here the CDR3 DNA reads TGTGCCAGCAGTTTTGGTGCGGACAAGGAGCTGTTTTTT. Encoded protein: CASSFGADKELFF.

This chain connects TRBV11-2 to TRBJ1-2; D may be TRBD1 (6 bases). Trimming took off 4 bases at V and 7 bases at J, with 13 bases between the two ends. The germline CDR1 and CDR2 sequences are SGHAT and FQNNGV. The CDR3 is made up of 13 amino acids. The CDR3 sequence is CASSSGTSGGYTF. Written as DNA, the CDR3 is TGTGCCAGCAGCTCCGGGACAAGCGGTGGCTACACCTTC.

V and J are TRBV2 and TRBJ2-2; D ambiguous. Trimming took 3 bases from V and 4 from J, leaving 12 bases between them. CDR1 is SNHLY and CDR2 is FYNNEI in the germline V gene. This CDR3 comprises 15 residues. CDR3 region: CASSEGQASTGELFF. In nucleotides, the CDR3 is TGTGCCAGCAGTGAGGGCCAGGCCAGCACCGGGGAGCTGTTTTTT.

The chain has TRBV7-2 and TRBJ1-3; 7 positions match TRBD1. Germline loops: CDR1 SGHTA, CDR2 FQGNSA. The junction had 4 bases not matched to a gene; V was cut back by 4 bases and J by 4 bases. CDR3 length: 14 amino acids. CDR3 nucleotides: TGTGCCAGCAGCTCAACAGGGGACGGAAACACCATATATTTT. It encodes CASSSTGDGNTIYF. The variable domain in full, completed from reference TRBV7-2 and TRBJ1-3, reads GAGVSQSPSNKVTEKGKDVELRCDPISGHTALYWYRQSLGQGLEFLIYFQGNSAPDKSGLPSDRFSAERTGGSVSTLTIQRTQQEDSAVYLCASSSTGDGNTIYFGEGSWLTVV.

J is TRBJ1-3 and V is TRBV27, with D hard to call. CDR1 and CDR2 from the germline V gene are MNHEY and SMNVEV (reference sequence). The CDR3 loop spans 13 amino acids. Between the trimmed V and J ends, which lost 8 bases and 4 bases, there was a span of 12 bases. CDR3 sequence (DNA): TGTGCCAGCGCGACACAAGAAGGAAACACCATATATTTT. It translates to CASATQEGNTIYF.

V and J are TRBV20-1 and TRBJ2-1; D is uncertain. There are 10 residues in the CDR3. CDR1 is DFQATT, CDR2 SNEGSKA, per germline (reference sequence). The V end was cut by 5 bases, the J end by 6 bases, with 5 bases between. CDR3 in amino acids: CSARFNEQFF. The CDR3 nucleotides are TGCAGTGCTCGCTTCAATGAGCAGTTCTTC.